The clone carrying this T cell receptor (beta chain) was seen only a few times. Antigen specificity is unknown. The source of the sample is a study of vaccination effects on CD4 cells after COVID-19. Notes on the study in general: The study found that only 1 of 255 vaccine-induced clones from healthy vaccinees cross-reacted with common cold coronaviruses.

Sequenced by immunoSEQ multiplex PCR; TCRdb stores in-frame clones only, minus some. This sample has around 55,000 clones, with roughly two thirds found just once. ViraFEST expansion of antigen-specific CD4+ T cells with viral peptide pools preceded sequencing. Following 10 days of culture, CD4+ T cells were isolated. Testing of the vaccine recipients showed negative nucleocapsid antibodies and no prior SARS-CoV-2 infection. Sequencing was performed on CD4+ T cells from PBMCs cultured with SARS-CoV-2 spike peptides, taken before COVID-19 vaccination. The TCR comes from a human donor who received a COVID-19 vaccine.

The chain's CDR3 is CASRGPYEQYF. The CDR3 nucleotides read TGTGCCAGCAGGGGGCCCTACGAGCAGTACTTC. The chain uses TRBV6-5 and TRBJ2-7; tentative D call: TRBD1 (5 bases). This CDR3 is 11 amino acids long. The germline V and J ends were trimmed by 6 bases and 2 bases, with 5 bases remaining between them. The germline V gene has CDR1 MNHEY and CDR2 SVGAGI.